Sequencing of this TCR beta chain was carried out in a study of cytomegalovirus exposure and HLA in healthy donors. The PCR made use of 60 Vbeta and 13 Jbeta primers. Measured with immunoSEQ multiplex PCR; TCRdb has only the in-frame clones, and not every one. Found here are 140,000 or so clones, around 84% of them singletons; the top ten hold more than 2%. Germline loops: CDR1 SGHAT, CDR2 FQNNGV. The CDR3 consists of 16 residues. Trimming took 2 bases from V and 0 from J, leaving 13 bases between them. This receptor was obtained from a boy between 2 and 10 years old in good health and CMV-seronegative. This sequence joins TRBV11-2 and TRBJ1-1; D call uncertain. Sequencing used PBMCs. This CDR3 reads CASSLWAALLNTEAFF. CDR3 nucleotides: TGTGCCAGCAGCTTATGGGCAGCTCTTCTGAACACTGAAGCTTTCTTT.